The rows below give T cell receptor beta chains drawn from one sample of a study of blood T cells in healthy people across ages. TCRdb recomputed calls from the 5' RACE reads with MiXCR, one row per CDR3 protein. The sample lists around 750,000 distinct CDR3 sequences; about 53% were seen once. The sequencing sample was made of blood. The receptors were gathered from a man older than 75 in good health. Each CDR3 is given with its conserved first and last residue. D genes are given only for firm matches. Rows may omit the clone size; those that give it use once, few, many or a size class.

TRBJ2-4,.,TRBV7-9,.,CASSLDVAMQYF,TGTGCCAGCAGCTTAGACGTGGCAATGCAGTACTTC
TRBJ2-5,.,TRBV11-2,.,CASSKGQTQYF,TGTGCCAGCAGCAAGGGGCAGACCCAGTACTTC
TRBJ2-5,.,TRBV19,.,CASSPLSTGTQETQYF,TGTGCCAGTAGTCCCTTATCTACCGGGACCCAAGAGACCCAGTACTTC
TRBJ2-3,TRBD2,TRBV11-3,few,CASSSSGRGLSTDTQYF,TGTGCCAGCAGCTCTAGCGGGAGGGGGCTTAGCACAGATACGCAGTATTTT
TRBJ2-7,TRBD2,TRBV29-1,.,CSGGTSGTSSYEQYF,TGCAGCGGGGGGACTAGCGGGACCAGCTCCTACGAGCAGTACTTC
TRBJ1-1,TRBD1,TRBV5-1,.,CASSPNRGGYSEAFF,TGCGCCAGCAGCCCCAACAGGGGGGGGTACAGTGAAGCTTTCTTT
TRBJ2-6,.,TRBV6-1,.,CASSASTGANVLTF,TGTGCCAGCAGTGCCTCTACCGGGGCCAACGTCCTGACTTTC
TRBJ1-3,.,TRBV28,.,CASSQVSSGNTIYF,TGTGCCAGTAGTCAAGTGAGCTCTGGAAACACCATATATTTT
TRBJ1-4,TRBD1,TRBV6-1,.,CASRPRLRGANEKLFF,TGTGCCAGCAGGCCGAGGCTCAGGGGGGCCAATGAAAAACTGTTTTTT
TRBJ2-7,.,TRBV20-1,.,CSATARLLRSYEQYF,TGCAGTGCTACGGCCAGGTTGCTGCGATCCTACGAGCAGTACTTC
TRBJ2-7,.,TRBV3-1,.,CASSQGPRSYEQYF,TGTGCCAGCAGCCAAGGCCCTAGGTCCTACGAGCAGTACTTC
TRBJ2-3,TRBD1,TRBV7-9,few,CASSLDGGQGKHRYAYF,TGTGCCAGCAGCTTAGACGGGGGACAGGGGAAGCACAGATACGCGTATTTT
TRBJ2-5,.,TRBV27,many,CASSLLGETQYF,TGTGCCAGCAGTTTATTAGGGGAGACCCAGTACTTC
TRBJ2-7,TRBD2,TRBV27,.,CASRSLSGRAGGYEQYF,TGTGCCAGCAGATCGCTTAGCGGGAGGGCCGGGGGCTACGAGCAGTACTTC
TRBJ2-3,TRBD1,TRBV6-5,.,CASSSTRQGARLGQYF,TGTGCCAGCAGTTCCACGCGACAGGGGGCGCGCCTCGGGCAGTATTTT
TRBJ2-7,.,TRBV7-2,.,CVSSSQGLMSSYEQYF,TGTGTCAGCAGCTCCCAGGGACTCATGAGCTCCTACGAGCAGTACTTC
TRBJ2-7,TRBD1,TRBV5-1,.,CASSLATGIHEQYF,TGCGCCAGCAGCTTGGCGACAGGGATCCACGAGCAGTACTTC
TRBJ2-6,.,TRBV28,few,CASSRAGSGANVLTF,TGTGCCAGCAGTCGTGCAGGTTCTGGGGCCAACGTCCTGACTTTC
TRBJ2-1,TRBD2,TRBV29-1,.,CSVHSLAGRYNEQFF,TGCAGCGTGCATTCACTAGCGGGACGCTACAATGAGCAGTTCTTC
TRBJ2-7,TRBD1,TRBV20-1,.,CSASTLTGASSYEQYF,TGCAGTGCTAGCACCCTGACAGGGGCGAGCTCCTACGAGCAGTACTTC
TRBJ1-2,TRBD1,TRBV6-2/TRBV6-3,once,CAGSTGTASTF,TGTGCCGGCAGCACCGGGACAGCCAGCACCTTC
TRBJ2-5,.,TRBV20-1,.,CSVVQGAIETQYF,TGCAGTGTGGTACAGGGTGCGATAGAGACCCAGTACTTC
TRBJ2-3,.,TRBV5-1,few,CASSPGERTDTQYF,TGCGCCAGCAGCCCGGGGGAAAGAACAGATACGCAGTATTTT
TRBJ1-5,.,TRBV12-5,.,CASGSALHAANNQPQHF,TGTGCTAGTGGTTCGGCCCTCCATGCGGCCAACAATCAGCCCCAGCATTTT
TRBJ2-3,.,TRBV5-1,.,CASRVGSGSGGTDTQYF,TGCGCCAGCAGGGTTGGCTCAGGGAGTGGTGGCACAGATACGCAGTATTTT
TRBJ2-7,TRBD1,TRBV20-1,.,CSAITGGEQYF,TGCAGTGCAATAACAGGGGGGGAGCAGTACTTC
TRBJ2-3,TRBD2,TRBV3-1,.,CASSLLTGGPHRYAYF,TGTGCCAGCAGCCTCCTCACGGGAGGGCCCCACAGATACGCGTATTTT
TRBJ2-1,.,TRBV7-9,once,CASSDRTDYNEQFF,TGTGCCAGCAGCGACCGGACAGACTACAATGAGCAGTTCTTC
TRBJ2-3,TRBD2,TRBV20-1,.,CSAREGGSSTDTQYF,TGCAGTGCTAGAGAAGGCGGGAGTAGCACAGATACGCAGTATTTT
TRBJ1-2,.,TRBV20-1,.,CSAEAGPDYGYTF,TGCAGTGCTGAGGCAGGGCCAGACTATGGCTACACCTTC
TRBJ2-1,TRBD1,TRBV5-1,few,CASSLEGQGAGNEQFF,TGCGCCAGCAGCTTGGAGGGACAGGGGGCCGGTAATGAGCAGTTCTTC
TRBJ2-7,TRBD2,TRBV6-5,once,CASGPGLAGSEQYF,TGTGCCAGCGGCCCGGGACTAGCGGGCTCCGAGCAGTACTTC
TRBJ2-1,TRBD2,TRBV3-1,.,CASSQPPAGAGYNEQFF,TGTGCCAGCAGCCAACCCCCAGCGGGGGCTGGCTACAATGAGCAGTTCTTC
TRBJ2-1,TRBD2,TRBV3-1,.,CASSPTSGPSYNEQFF,TGTGCCAGCAGTCCAACTAGCGGGCCTTCATACAATGAGCAGTTCTTC
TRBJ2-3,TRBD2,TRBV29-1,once,CSVDGTSGTRDTQYF,TGCAGCGTTGACGGGACTAGCGGGACCAGAGATACGCAGTATTTT
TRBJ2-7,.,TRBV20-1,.,CSASSQGIILEQYF,TGCAGTGCTAGTAGTCAGGGGATTATTCTGGAGCAGTACTTC
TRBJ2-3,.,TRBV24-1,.,CATSDLRSGVDPSPTDTQYF,TGTGCCACCAGTGATTTGAGGTCAGGGGTCGATCCTTCCCCCACAGATACGCAGTATTTT
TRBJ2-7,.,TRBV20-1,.,CSATGRDLTYEQYF,TGCAGTGCTACAGGACGAGACTTAACCTACGAGCAGTACTTC
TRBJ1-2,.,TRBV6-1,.,CASSELDSSNYGYTF,TGTGCCAGCAGTGAGTTAGACAGCTCTAACTATGGCTACACCTTC
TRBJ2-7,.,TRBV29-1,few,CSVSPGDEQYF,TGCAGCGTTTCCCCAGGGGACGAGCAGTACTTC
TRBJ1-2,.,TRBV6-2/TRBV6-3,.,CASTKPPGCGYTF,TGTGCCAGCACCAAACCCCCAGGGTGTGGCTACACCTTC
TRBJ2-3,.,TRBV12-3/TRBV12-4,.,CASRITDTQYF,TGTGCCAGCAGGATCACAGATACGCAGTATTTT